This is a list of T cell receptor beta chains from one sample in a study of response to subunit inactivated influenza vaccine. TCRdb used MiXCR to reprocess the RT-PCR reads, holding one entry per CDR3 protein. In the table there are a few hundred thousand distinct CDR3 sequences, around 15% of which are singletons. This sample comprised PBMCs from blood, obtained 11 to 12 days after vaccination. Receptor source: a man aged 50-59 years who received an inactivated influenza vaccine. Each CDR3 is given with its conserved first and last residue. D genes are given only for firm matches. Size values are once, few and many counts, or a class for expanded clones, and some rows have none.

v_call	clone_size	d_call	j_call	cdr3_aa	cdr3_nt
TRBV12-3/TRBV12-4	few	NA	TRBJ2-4	CASSFGVGAKNIQYF	TGTGCCAGCAGTTTTGGCGTCGGGGCCAAAAACATTCAGTACTTC
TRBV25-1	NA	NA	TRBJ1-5	CASSEGDLGNQPQHF	TGTGCCAGCAGTGAGGGAGACCTTGGCAATCAGCCCCAGCATTTT
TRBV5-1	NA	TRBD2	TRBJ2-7	CASSLVLAGVDEQYF	TGCGCCAGCAGCTTGGTTCTAGCGGGAGTGGACGAGCAGTACTTC
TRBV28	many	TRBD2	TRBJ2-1	CASSLAGGGGEQFF	TGTGCCAGCAGTTTAGCGGGAGGGGGAGGTGAGCAGTTCTTC
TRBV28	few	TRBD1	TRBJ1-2	CASRKGQGGGYTF	TGTGCCAGCAGGAAGGGACAGGGTGGTGGCTACACCTTC
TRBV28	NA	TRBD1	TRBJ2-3	CASRLPGTGYTDTQYF	TGTGCCAGCAGACTCCCCGGGACAGGGTACACAGATACGCAGTATTTT
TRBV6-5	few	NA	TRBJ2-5	CASTDNAETQYF	TGTGCCAGCACCGACAATGCTGAGACCCAGTACTTC
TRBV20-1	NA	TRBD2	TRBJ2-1	CSARVKKGLAGSGSSYNEQFF	TGCAGTGCTAGAGTAAAAAAGGGACTAGCGGGATCAGGGTCCTCCTACAATGAGCAGTTCTTC
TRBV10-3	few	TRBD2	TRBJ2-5	CAISESSSGGGQETQYF	TGTGCCATCAGTGAGTCGTCCAGCGGGGGGGGACAAGAGACCCAGTACTTC
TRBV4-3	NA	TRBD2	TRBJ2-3	CASSQVIRGGTADTQYF	TGCGCCAGCAGCCAAGTCATTCGGGGGGGGACCGCAGATACGCAGTATTTT
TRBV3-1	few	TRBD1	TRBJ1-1	CASSQGGQGTTEAFF	TGTGCCAGCAGCCAAGGGGGACAGGGGACCACTGAAGCTTTCTTT
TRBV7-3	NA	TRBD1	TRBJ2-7	CASGSTGGYEQYF	TGTGCCAGCGGCTCGACAGGGGGCTACGAGCAGTACTTC
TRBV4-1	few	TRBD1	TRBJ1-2	CASSQPGQGSNYGYTF	TGCGCCAGCAGCCAGCCGGGACAGGGAAGTAACTATGGCTACACCTTC
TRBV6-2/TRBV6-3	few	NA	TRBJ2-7	CASRRQSNSEQYF	TGTGCCAGCAGAAGACAGTCTAACTCCGAGCAGTACTTC
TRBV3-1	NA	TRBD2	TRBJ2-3	CASTSGTSADTQYF	TGTGCCAGCACCTCAGGGACTAGCGCAGATACGCAGTATTTT
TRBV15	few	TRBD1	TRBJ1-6	CATSRDSNLPGTGNSPLHF	TGTGCCACCAGCAGAGATTCTAACCTCCCAGGGACAGGCAATTCACCCCTCCACTTT
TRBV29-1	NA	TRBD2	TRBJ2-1	CSAGGELASRDEQFF	TGCAGCGCCGGGGGGGAACTAGCCTCACGGGATGAGCAGTTCTTC
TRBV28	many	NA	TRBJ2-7	CASSFGRGSYEQYF	TGTGCCAGCAGTTTCGGCAGGGGAAGCTACGAGCAGTACTTC
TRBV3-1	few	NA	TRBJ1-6	CASSQKRESPLHF	TGTGCCAGCAGCCAAAAAAGAGAATCACCCCTCCACTTT
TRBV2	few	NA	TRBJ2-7	CASSEGWAHEQYF	TGTGCCAGCAGTGAAGGGTGGGCCCACGAGCAGTACTTC
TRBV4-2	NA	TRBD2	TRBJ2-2	CASSRPSGGVTGELFF	TGTGCCAGCAGCCGCCCTAGCGGGGGGGTCACCGGGGAGCTGTTTTTT
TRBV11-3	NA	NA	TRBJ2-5	CASSLSGTSSETQYF	TGTGCCAGCAGCTTAAGTGGAACTAGCAGCGAGACCCAGTACTTC
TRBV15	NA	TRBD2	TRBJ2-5	CATSRDRGVAQETQYF	TGTGCCACCAGCAGAGATCGGGGGGTGGCCCAAGAGACCCAGTACTTC
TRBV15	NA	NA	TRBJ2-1	CATSRGWGSYNEQFF	TGTGCCACCAGCAGAGGCTGGGGCTCCTACAATGAGCAGTTCTTC
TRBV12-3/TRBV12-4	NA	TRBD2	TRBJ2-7	CASSKTSGGPTYEQYF	TGTGCCAGCAGCAAGACTAGCGGGGGGCCAACCTACGAGCAGTACTTC
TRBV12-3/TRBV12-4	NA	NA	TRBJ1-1	CASKSRNTEAFF	TGTGCCAGCAAGTCGCGGAACACTGAAGCTTTCTTT
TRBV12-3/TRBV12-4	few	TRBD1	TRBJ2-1	CASRRDRGLNEQFF	TGTGCCAGCAGAAGGGACAGGGGGCTAAATGAGCAGTTCTTC
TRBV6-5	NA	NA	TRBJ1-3	CASSLHPGSTGNTIYF	TGTGCCAGCAGTCTACACCCAGGGTCCACTGGAAACACCATATATTTT
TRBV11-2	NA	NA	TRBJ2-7	CASSLVGSISYEQYF	TGTGCCAGCAGCTTAGTTGGCAGTATATCCTACGAGCAGTACTTC
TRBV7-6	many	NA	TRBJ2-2	CASSSGTGASGELFF	TGTGCCAGCAGCTCTGGAACCGGGGCATCGGGGGAGCTGTTTTTT
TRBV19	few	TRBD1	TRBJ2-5	CASTAGGAGTQYF	TGTGCCAGTACTGCAGGGGGCGCCGGGACCCAGTACTTC
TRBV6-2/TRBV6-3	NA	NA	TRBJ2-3	CASMPFGRTDTQYF	TGTGCCAGCATGCCCTTTGGACGGACAGATACGCAGTATTTT
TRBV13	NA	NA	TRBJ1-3	CASSGQVLSGNTIYF	TGTGCCAGCAGTGGGCAGGTTCTATCTGGAAACACCATATATTTT
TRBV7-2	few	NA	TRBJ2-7	CASTSRPGNEQYF	TGTGCCAGCACCTCTAGGCCAGGGAACGAGCAGTACTTC
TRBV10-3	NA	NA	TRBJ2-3	CAISGGLLGPDTQYF	TGTGCCATCAGTGGGGGTCTCCTGGGCCCAGATACGCAGTATTTT
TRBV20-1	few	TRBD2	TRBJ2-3	CSARETSGFTDTQYF	TGCAGTGCCCGAGAGACTAGCGGTTTCACAGATACGCAGTATTTT
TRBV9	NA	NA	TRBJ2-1	CASTREGGGYNEQFF	TGTGCCAGCACAAGGGAGGGAGGGGGGTACAATGAGCAGTTCTTC
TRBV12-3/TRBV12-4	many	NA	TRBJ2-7	CASSLARASAYEQYF	TGTGCCAGCAGTTTAGCGAGGGCCAGCGCCTACGAGCAGTACTTC
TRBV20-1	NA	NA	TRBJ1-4	CSGGSAATNEKLFF	TGCAGTGGCGGATCTGCCGCAACTAATGAAAAACTGTTTTTT
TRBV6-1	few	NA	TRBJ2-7	CASRPRVWSYEQYF	TGTGCCAGCAGACCTCGGGTGTGGTCCTACGAGCAGTACTTC
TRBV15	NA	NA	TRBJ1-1	CATSPFGTEAFF	TGTGCCACCAGTCCATTTGGGACTGAAGCTTTCTTT
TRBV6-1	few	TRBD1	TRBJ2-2	CASIYSRDRVNTGELFF	TGTGCCAGCATCTACAGTCGGGACAGGGTTAACACCGGGGAGCTGTTTTTT
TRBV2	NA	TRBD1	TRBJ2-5	CASIRRDRGPQYF	TGTGCCAGCATCCGCCGGGACAGGGGGCCCCAGTACTTC
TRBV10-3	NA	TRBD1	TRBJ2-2	CAISEGTDVNTGELFF	TGTGCCATCAGCGAAGGGACAGACGTGAACACCGGGGAGCTGTTTTTT
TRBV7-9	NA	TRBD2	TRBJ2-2	CASSTGTSGSFTGELFF	TGTGCCAGCAGCACCGGGACTAGCGGGAGCTTCACCGGGGAGCTGTTTTTT
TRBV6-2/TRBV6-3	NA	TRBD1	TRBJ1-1	CASSSHRGNTEAFF	TGTGCCAGCAGCTCTCACAGGGGGAACACTGAAGCTTTCTTT
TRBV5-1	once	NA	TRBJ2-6	CASSPTPISGANVLTF	TGCGCCAGCAGCCCGACCCCAATCTCTGGGGCCAACGTCCTGACTTTC
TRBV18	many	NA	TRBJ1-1	CASSPNGNTEAFF	TGTGCCAGCTCCCCAAACGGGAACACTGAAGCTTTCTTT
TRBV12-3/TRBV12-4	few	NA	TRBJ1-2	CASSVGNYGYTF	TGTGCCAGCTCTGTCGGTAACTATGGCTACACCTTC
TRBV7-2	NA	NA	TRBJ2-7	CASSLGTEPYEQYF	TGTGCCAGCAGCTTAGGGACGGAACCCTACGAGCAGTACTTC
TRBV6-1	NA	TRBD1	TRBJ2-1	CASSLFGQGNSYNEQFF	TGTGCCAGCAGTCTATTTGGACAGGGCAACTCCTACAATGAGCAGTTCTTC
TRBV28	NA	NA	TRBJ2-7	CASRHYDNEQYF	TGTGCCAGCCGCCACTATGACAACGAGCAGTACTTC
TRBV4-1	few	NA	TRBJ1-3	CASSSIDWVSGNTIYF	TGCGCCAGCAGCTCAATTGACTGGGTCTCTGGAAACACCATATATTTT